One sample yielded the 20 T cell receptor beta chains listed below, sequenced in a study of response to subunit inactivated influenza vaccine listed by TCRdb under 2018. The library was obtained by RT-PCR. The listed sequencing device is Illumina HiSeq 2500. TCRdb took the public reads, trimmed them with fastp at Q25, ran MiXCR for clone calling and kept in-frame beta chains. Every CDR3 protein is listed once, alongside the most common genes and DNA of its rows. The sample profile shows about 540,000 distinct CDR3 sequences; roughly 25% of them were found once. The leading ten clones occupy approximately 2.9% of the sample. The data also belong to a second study, concerning T cells expressing NK-cell markers. The second study reports: TCR beta cDNA libraries were prepared using 5'RACE template switching, which introduced a universal primer site and unique molecular identifiers.

The material was CD4+ T cells sorted from PBMCs, obtained about 11 days after vaccination. The receptors originated from a man aged 50 to 60 who received an inactivated influenza vaccine. Donor details come from another sample of the same person, matched by shared clones.

This clonotype was detected only a few times. The chain recombines TRBV28 with TRBJ2-1; D gene unclear. CDR1 MDHEN and CDR2 SYDVKM come from the germline V gene. The CDR3 consists of 14 residues. Trimming removed 6 bases at V and 5 bases at J, with 14 bases between. The DNA for the CDR3 is TGTGCCAGCAGCCGCACCCTTTCTCACAATGAGCAGTTCTTC. Translated, it gives CASSRTLSHNEQFF.

V gene TRBV27 combines with J gene TRBJ2-5, with TRBD1 as a possible D gene (6 bases). CDR3 length: 14 amino acids. The germline V gene encodes CDR1 MNHEY and CDR2 SMNVEV (reference sequence). Trimming left V 6 bases short and J 7 bases short, with 18 bases between. CDR3 amino acids: CASRGGRGRGTQYF. CDR3 DNA sequence: TGTGCCAGCAGAGGAGGCAGGGGAAGGGGGACCCAGTACTTC.

V usage is TRBV12-3 or TRBV12-4 and J usage is TRBJ2-1, with a possible D match to TRBD1 (6 bases). V was trimmed by 3 bases and J by 9 bases, leaving 12 bases between them. There are 13 residues in the CDR3. DNA for the CDR3: TGTGCCAGCAGTTTCGGTAGGGGGTTTGAGCAGTTCTTC. The encoded protein is CASSFGRGFEQFF.

The rearrangement joins TRBV20-1 to TRBJ2-7; no reliable D call. This CDR3 is built from 14 residues. V was trimmed by 6 bases and J by 4 bases, leaving 19 bases between them. Germline CDR1 DFQATT, CDR2 SNEGSKA (reference sequence). CDR3 amino acids: CSALPITLLYEQYF. The DNA of the CDR3 is TGCAGTGCCCTCCCTATAACCCTCTTGTACGAGCAGTACTTC.

The V call is TRBV11-2, the J call TRBJ2-6, with 12 nucleotides matching TRBD1. V lost 4 bases and J lost 3; bases outside the gene matches: 7. The CDR3 spans 18 residues. The germline V gene encodes CDR1 SGHAT and CDR2 FQNNGV. CDR3 coding DNA: TGTGCCAGCAGCTACTCCGGGACAGGGGGCAGTGGGGCCAACGTCCTGACTTTC. This translates into CASSYSGTGGSGANVLTF.

V gene TRBV5-5 combines with J gene TRBJ2-4; 7 bases are shared with TRBD2. Germline loops: CDR1 SGHKS, CDR2 YYEKEE (reference sequence). The length of the CDR3 is 17 residues. V shed 4 bases and J 0 bases; nucleotides not matched to a gene: 10. CDR3 sequence (DNA): TGTGCCAGCAGCCCCCTGGGAGGGGACCTAGCCAAAAACATTCAGTACTTC. Protein sequence: CASSPLGGDLAKNIQYF.

As to this clonotype: One junction end disagrees with the germline gene, perhaps due to a read error. The rearrangement links TRBV20-1 to TRBJ2-7, with 13 bases lining up with TRBD2. CDR1 is DFQATT and CDR2 is SNEGSKA in the germline V gene (reference sequence). This CDR3 is built from 16 residues. CDR3 amino acids: CSARGTSGVMRYEQYF. The CDR3 region has the DNA TGCAGTGCAAGAGGGACTAGCGGGGTAATGAGGTACGAGCAGTACTTC.

This clonotype was seen more than once but under ten times. The chain carries TRBV3-1 and TRBJ1-2; D is possibly TRBD1 (5 bases). CDR3 length equals 14 residues. Per germline, CDR1 LGHDT and CDR2 YNNKEL (reference sequence). V lost 5 bases, J lost 4 bases, and 14 bases lay in between. The DNA for the CDR3 is TGTGCCAGCAGCGCCCGGGACGGCGGCTATGGCTACACCTTC. Amino acid sequence: CASSARDGGYGYTF.

A few counts support this clonotype. The rearrangement links TRBV15 to TRBJ1-1; perhaps TRBD1 as D (6 bases). The CDR3 contains 16 residues. Trimming stripped 1 base from V and 3 bases from J, with 15 bases between. The germline gives CDR1 LNHNV, CDR2 YYDKDF (reference sequence). CDR3 residues: CATSRGSTGKDTEAFF. As DNA, the CDR3 is TGTGCCACCAGCAGAGGATCTACAGGGAAGGACACTGAAGCTTTCTTT.

The V and J genes are TRBV29-1 and TRBJ1-2; D remains unclear. Looked up from germline, CDR1 is SQVTM and CDR2 is ANQGSEA. The CDR3 consists of 14 residues. The germline V and J ends were trimmed by 0 bases and 4 bases, with 12 bases remaining between them. This CDR3 reads CSVEDPRGSYGYTF. The CDR3 bases are TGCAGCGTTGAAGATCCGAGAGGAAGCTATGGCTACACCTTC. Variable domain in full (rest from reference TRBV29-1 and TRBJ1-2): SAVISQKPSRDICQRGTSLTIQCQVDSQVTMMFWYRQQPGQSLTLIATANQGSEATYESGFVIDKFPISRPNLTFSTLTVSNMSPEDSSIYLCSVEDPRGSYGYTFGSGTRLTVV.

The chain is built from TRBV6-2 or TRBV6-3 and TRBJ2-6; D may be TRBD1 (6 bases). The ends were cut back, 6 bases at V and 3 bases at J, with 15 bases in the middle. Germline V CDR1 and CDR2: MNHEY, SVGEGT. CDR3 size: 16 residues. The CDR3 sequence: CASRHTGSGGANVLTF. In DNA form, the CDR3 reads TGTGCCAGCAGACACACAGGGTCTGGTGGGGCCAACGTCCTGACTTTC.

The gene calls are TRBV30 and TRBJ2-1; D is ambiguous. Germline values: CDR1 GTSNPN, CDR2 SVGIG (reference sequence). V lost 2 bases to trimming and J lost 10 bases, with 9 bases between them. This CDR3 is 11 amino acids long. The CDR3: CAWSPRGEQFF. As DNA, the CDR3 is TGTGCCTGGAGTCCTAGAGGAGAGCAGTTCTTC.

The rearrangement links TRBV18 to TRBJ1-3, with D tentatively TRBD1 (5 bases). The germline gives CDR1 KGHSH, CDR2 LQKENI. The CDR3 consists of 13 residues. Trimming pared 2 bases from V and 8 bases from J, leaving 10 bases between. The CDR3 sequence is CASSPKGEDTIYF. CDR3 coding DNA: TGTGCCAGCTCACCAAAAGGGGAAGACACCATATATTTT.

This clonotype was found a few times. The CDR3 nucleotides are TGTGCCAGCAGGGCTGAGGAGGTGTCCTACGAGCAGTACTTC. Its protein is CASRAEEVSYEQYF. The rearrangement links TRBV12-3 or TRBV12-4 to TRBJ2-7, with D possibly matching TRBD2 (5 bases). Trimming cost V 6 bases and J 1 base, with 13 bases left between them. The CDR3 runs to 14 residues.

This chain links TRBV18 with TRBJ2-3; D gene ambiguous. The germline V gene encodes CDR1 KGHSH and CDR2 LQKENI. The V gene lost 1 base and the J gene lost 4 bases, with 6 bases spanning the gap. The CDR3 loop spans 13 amino acids. CDR3 loop: CASSPLVADTQYF. Here the CDR3 DNA reads TGTGCCAGCTCACCACTAGTTGCAGATACGCAGTATTTT.

Turning to this clonotype: A read error is possible here, since a much larger clone lies one base away. The gene calls are TRBV29-1 and TRBJ1-1; D ambiguous. The V and J ends lost 5 bases and 1 base respectively, with 8 bases between them. The CDR3 totals 12 residues. Germline V gene sequence: CDR1 SQVTM, CDR2 ANQGSEA. DNA for the CDR3: TGCAGCGTTAAACACCCGAACACTGAAGCTTTCTTT. It translates to CSVKHPNTEAFF.

V usage is TRBV7-2 and J usage is TRBJ1-1; no clear D. This CDR3 contains 14 residues. CDR1 is SGHTA and CDR2 is FQGNSA in the germline V gene. V lost 1 base, J lost 7 bases, and 13 bases lay in between. Written as DNA, the CDR3 is TGTGCCAGCAGCTTAGTTGGGGAGTCGGGTGAAGCTTTCTTT. Its translation is CASSLVGESGEAFF.

This chain joins TRBV4-3 and TRBJ1-4; 9 bases line up with TRBD1. CDR1 LGHNA and CDR2 YSLEER come from the germline V gene. V dropped 3 bases and J dropped 8; count of bases not matched to a gene: 10. The CDR3 covers 16 residues. The CDR3 sequence: CASSQGTGQGHEKLFF. For the CDR3, the DNA is TGCGCCAGCAGCCAGGGGACGGGACAGGGACACGAAAAACTGTTTTTT.

This chain uses TRBV4-3 with TRBJ1-2, with 7 bases lining up with TRBD1. The V and J ends lost 0 bases and 8 bases, in that order; junction bases with no gene match: 9. The CDR3 is 15 amino acids. Germline V gene sequence: CDR1 LGHNA, CDR2 YSLEER. CDR3 in DNA: TGCGCCAGCAGCCAAGACCTCACAGGGGTGAGCGGCTACACCTTC. This codes for CASSQDLTGVSGYTF.

The chain is built from TRBV6-2 or TRBV6-3 and TRBJ2-2, with unresolved D. The CDR3 contains 13 residues. V was pared by 6 bases and J by 1 base, with 6 bases between. Germline lookup yields CDR1 MNHEY and CDR2 SVGEGT. CDR3 nucleotide sequence: TGTGCCAGCAGCATGAGGAACACCGGGGAGCTGTTTTTT. It codes for CASSMRNTGELFF.